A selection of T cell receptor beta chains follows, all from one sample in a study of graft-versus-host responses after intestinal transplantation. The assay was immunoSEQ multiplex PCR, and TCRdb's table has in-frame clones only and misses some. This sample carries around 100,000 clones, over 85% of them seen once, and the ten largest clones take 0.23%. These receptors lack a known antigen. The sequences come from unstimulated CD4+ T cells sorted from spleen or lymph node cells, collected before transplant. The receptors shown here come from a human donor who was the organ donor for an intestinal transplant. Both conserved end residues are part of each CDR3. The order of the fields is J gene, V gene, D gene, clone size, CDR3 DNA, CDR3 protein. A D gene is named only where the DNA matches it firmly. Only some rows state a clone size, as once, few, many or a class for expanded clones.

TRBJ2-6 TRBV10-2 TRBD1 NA TGCGCCAGCGCGTCAGGGGGCCTCTCTGGGGCCAACGTCCTGACTTTC CASASGGLSGANVLTF
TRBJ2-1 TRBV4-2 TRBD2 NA TGTGCCAGCAGCCATTCGCACCAGCGGGAGATCAGGAATGAGCAGTTCTTC CASSHSHQREIRNEQFF
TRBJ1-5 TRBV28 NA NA TGTGCCAGCAGTTTCGATAGGGACGTCTGGGGCAATCAGCCCCAGCATTTT CASSFDRDVWGNQPQHF
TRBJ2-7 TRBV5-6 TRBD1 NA TGTGCCAGCAGCCTGGGGGGACAGGGCTTCCATAAGTACTTC CASSLGGQGFHKYF
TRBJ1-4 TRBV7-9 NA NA TGTGCCAGCAGCACGGGGGCGGCTAATGAAAAACTGTTTTTT CASSTGAANEKLFF
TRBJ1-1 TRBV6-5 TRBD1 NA TGTGCCAGCAGTAGAGTCCCGGGACAGGGTTCAGCTTTCTTT CASSRVPGQGSAFF
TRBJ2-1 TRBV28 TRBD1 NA TGTGCCAGCAGTTTAGTGGGACAGTCAAATGAGCAGTTCTTC CASSLVGQSNEQFF
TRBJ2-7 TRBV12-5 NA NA TGTGCTAGTGGTTTGGGGCTATCCTACGAGCAGTACTTC CASGLGLSYEQYF
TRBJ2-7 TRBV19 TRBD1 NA TGTGCCAGTAGTATGGGGACAGGGGGCTACGAGCAGTACTTC CASSMGTGGYEQYF
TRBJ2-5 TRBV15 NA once TGTGCCACCAGCAGAGATATTCTGATTGGGACCCAGTACTTC CATSRDILIGTQYF
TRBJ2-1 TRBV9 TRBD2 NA TGTGCCAGCAGCGTAGGGGGAGGGAGCTACAATGAGCAGTTCTTC CASSVGGGSYNEQFF
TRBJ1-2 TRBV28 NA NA TGTGCCAGCAATAAATACGGGACCCCCGGGGGGGATGGCTACACCTTC CASNKYGTPGGDGYTF
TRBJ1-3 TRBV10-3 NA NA TGTGCCATCAGTGATCTCCCGAGGACCCCCCTTGGTTTT CAISDLPRTPLGF
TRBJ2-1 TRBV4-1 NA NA TGCGCCAGCAGCCAAGAGCCGGTAGCGAGGCCCTACAATGAGCAGTTCTTC CASSQEPVARPYNEQFF
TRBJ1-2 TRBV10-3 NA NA TGTGCCATCAGTGACAGGGCGGCCCCTAAAGATGGCTACACCTTC CAISDRAAPKDGYTF
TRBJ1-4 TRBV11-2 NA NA TGTGCCAGCAGCTTCGTCCAGGGGCGGGGTGAAAAACTGTTTTTT CASSFVQGRGEKLFF
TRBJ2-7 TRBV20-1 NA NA TGCAGTGCCCGACACCTCTACGAGCAGTACTTC CSARHLYEQYF
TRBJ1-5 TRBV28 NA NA TGTGCCAGCAGCTCATATGGCTCCGGGACAAATCAGCCCCAGCATTTT CASSSYGSGTNQPQHF
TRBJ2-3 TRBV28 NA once TGTGCCAGCAGCCTTGACAGGCAGGCCCCAGATACGCAGTATTTT CASSLDRQAPDTQYF
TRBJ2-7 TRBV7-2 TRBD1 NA TGTGCCAGCAGCCCGCCGAGACAGGGCCCGGGGGAGCAGTACTTC CASSPPRQGPGEQYF
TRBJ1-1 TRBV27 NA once TGTGCCAGCAGTTATCAGGGATCCACTGAAGCTTTCTTT CASSYQGSTEAFF
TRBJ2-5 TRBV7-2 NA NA TGTGCCAGCAGCTTAGACCGGGAAGAGACCCAGTACTTC CASSLDREETQYF
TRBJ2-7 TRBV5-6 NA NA TGTGCCAGCAGCTTGGGTGTTAACTACGAGCAGTACTTC CASSLGVNYEQYF
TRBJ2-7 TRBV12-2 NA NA TGTGCAAGTCGCTTAGGGGTCAGGGGCGGGAGCTCCTACGAGCAGTACTTC CASRLGVRGGSSYEQYF
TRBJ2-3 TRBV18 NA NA TGTGCCAGCTCACCCGGGCCGAGACTAGAAGCAGATACGCAGTATTTT CASSPGPRLEADTQYF
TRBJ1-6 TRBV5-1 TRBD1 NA TGCGCCAGCAGCTTACAAACCCCGGGACAGGGTAATTCACCCCTCCACTTT CASSLQTPGQGNSPLHF
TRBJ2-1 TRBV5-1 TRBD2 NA TGCGCCAGCAGCTTCTCTAGCGGGGGTTACAATGAGCAGTTCTTC CASSFSSGGYNEQFF
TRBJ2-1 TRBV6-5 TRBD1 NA TGTGCCAGCAGGAGACAGGGGAAAAATGAGCAGTTCTTC CASRRQGKNEQFF
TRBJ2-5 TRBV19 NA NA TGTGCCAGTAAGGGTTGGGGGCGTGCGGAGACCCAGTACTTC CASKGWGRAETQYF